This TCR beta chain was retrieved from a study of T cell responses to AZD1222 COVID-19 vaccine. Notes on the study in general: It should be noted that donors were predominantly white British and more often female, and clonal diversity was possibly underestimated.

The CDR3 covers 13 residues. With V trimmed by 4 bases and J by 8 bases, 5 bases remained unmatched. Germline assignment: CDR1 MNHEY and CDR2 SMNVEV (reference sequence). Measured with immunoSEQ multiplex PCR; TCRdb has only the in-frame clones, and not every one. The table lists 130,000 to 150,000 clones, 85% to 95% of them singletons. Comment on this clone: Its specificity is not known.

This chain joins TRBV27 and TRBJ1-2; 9 nucleotides match TRBD1. Sequenced material: peripheral blood, taken on day 0 of MenACWY control vaccination. This sequence was found in an adult in good health. The CDR3 nucleotides are TGTGCCAGCAGTTACCGGACAGGGGCCGGCTACACCTTC. It is translated as CASSYRTGAGYTF.